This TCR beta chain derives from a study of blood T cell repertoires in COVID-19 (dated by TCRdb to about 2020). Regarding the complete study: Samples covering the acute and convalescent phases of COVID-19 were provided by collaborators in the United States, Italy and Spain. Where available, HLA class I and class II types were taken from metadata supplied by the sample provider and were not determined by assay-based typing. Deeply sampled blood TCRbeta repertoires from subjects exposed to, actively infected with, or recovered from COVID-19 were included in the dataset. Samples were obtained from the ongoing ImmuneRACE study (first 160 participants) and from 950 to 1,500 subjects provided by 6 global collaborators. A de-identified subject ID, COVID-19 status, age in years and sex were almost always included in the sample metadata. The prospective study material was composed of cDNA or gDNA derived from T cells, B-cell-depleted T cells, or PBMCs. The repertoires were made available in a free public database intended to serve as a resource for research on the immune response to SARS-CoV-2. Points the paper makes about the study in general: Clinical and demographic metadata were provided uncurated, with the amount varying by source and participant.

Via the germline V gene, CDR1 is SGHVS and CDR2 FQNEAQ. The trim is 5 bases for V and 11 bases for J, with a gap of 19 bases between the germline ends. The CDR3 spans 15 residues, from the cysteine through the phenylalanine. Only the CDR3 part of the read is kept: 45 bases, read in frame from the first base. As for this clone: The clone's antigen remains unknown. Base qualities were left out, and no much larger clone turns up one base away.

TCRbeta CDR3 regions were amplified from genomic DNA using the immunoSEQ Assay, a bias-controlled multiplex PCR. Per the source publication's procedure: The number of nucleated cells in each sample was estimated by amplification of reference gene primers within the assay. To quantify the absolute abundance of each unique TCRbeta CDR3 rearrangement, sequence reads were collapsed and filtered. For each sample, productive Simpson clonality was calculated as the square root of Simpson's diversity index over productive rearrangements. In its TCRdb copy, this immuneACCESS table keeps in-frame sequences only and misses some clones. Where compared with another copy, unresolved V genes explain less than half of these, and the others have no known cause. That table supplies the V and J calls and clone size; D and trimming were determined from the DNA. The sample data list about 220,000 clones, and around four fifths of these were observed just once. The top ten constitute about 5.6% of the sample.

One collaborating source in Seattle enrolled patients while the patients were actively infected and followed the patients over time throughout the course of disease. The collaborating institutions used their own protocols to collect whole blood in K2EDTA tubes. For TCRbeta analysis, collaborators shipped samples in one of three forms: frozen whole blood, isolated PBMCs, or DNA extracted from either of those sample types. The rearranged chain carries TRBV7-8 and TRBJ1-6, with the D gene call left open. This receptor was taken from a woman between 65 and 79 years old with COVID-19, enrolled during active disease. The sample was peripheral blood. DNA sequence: TGTGCCAGCAGCCCAAGCCCGGGGAGTCCCGCACCCCTCCACTTT. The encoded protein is CASSPSPGSPAPLHF.